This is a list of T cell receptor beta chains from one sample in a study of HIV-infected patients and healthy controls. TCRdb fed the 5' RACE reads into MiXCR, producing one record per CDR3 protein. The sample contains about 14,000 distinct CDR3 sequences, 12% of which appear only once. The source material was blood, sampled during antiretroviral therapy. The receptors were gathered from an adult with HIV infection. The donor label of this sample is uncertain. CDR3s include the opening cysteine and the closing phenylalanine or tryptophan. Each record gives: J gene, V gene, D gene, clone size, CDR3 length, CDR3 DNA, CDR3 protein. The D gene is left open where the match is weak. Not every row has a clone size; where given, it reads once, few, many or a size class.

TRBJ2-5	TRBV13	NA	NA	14	TGTGCCAGCAGCTTCCGTGGGGTCGCGGAGACCCAGTACTTC	CASSFRGVAETQYF
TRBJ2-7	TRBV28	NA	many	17	TGTGCCAGTCACCCTGGGACGGCCTCCGAATCGCCCTACGAGCAGTACTTC	CASHPGTASESPYEQYF
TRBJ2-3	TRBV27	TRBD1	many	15	TGTGCCAGCAGTCGACAGGGCTGGAGGCCAGATACGCAGTATTTT	CASSRQGWRPDTQYF
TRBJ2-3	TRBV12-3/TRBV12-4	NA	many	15	TGTGCCAGCAGTCTAATGGGGAAGGGCACAGATACGCAGTATTTT	CASSLMGKGTDTQYF
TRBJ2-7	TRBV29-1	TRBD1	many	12	TGCAGCGTAGCTCCGGGACAGGGGGAGCAGTACTTC	CSVAPGQGEQYF
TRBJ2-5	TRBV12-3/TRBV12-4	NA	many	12	TGTGCCAGCAGCGGCGGAGAAGAGACCCAGTACTTC	CASSGGEETQYF
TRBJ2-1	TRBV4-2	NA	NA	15	TGTGCCAGCAGCCAAGGTTCGGTTTCCTACAATGAGCAGTTCTTC	CASSQGSVSYNEQFF
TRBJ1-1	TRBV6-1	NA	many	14	TGTGCCAGCAGTGAAGTTGGCAGGGTAACTGAAGCTTTCTTT	CASSEVGRVTEAFF
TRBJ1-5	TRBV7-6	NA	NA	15	TGTGCCAGCAGCCCTATCGGTGGGGTTGGTCAGCCCCAGCATTTT	CASSPIGGVGQPQHF
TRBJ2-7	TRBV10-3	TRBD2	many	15	TGTGCCATCAGTGAGTCTAGCGGGGGGACTTACGAGCAGTACTTC	CAISESSGGTYEQYF
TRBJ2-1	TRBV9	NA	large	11	TGTGCCAGCAGCGTAGACAATGAGCAGTTCTTC	CASSVDNEQFF
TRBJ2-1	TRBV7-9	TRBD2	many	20	TGTGCCAGCAGCGCCCCCGGGACTAGCGGGGGGGCGGCTTTAGGAAATGAGCAGTTCTTC	CASSAPGTSGGAALGNEQFF
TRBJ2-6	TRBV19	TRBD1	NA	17	TGTGCCAGTACCACGAATCAGGGGGCATATGGGGCCAACGTCCTGACTTTC	CASTTNQGAYGANVLTF
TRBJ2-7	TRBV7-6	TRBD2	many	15	TGTGCCAGCAGCTCCGGGACTAGCGGCTTCTACGAGCAGTACTTC	CASSSGTSGFYEQYF
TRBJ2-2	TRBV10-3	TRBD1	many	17	TGTGCCATCAGTCAGACAGGGGGCCCTTCCGGCACCGGGGAGCTGTTTTTT	CAISQTGGPSGTGELFF
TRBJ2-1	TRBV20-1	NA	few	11	TGCGTGGTGTACGGGAACAATGAGCAGTTCTTC	CVVYGNNEQFF
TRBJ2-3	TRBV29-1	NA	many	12	TGCAGCGTTGGAGGTCCCACAGATACGCAGTATTTT	CSVGGPTDTQYF
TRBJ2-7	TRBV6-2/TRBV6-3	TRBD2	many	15	TGTGCCAGCAGTCGCACTAGCGGGGGTCCTACTGGGCAGTACTTC	CASSRTSGGPTGQYF
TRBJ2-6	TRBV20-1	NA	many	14	TGCAGTGTACCCAGGAGCTCTGGGGCCAACGTCCTGACTTTC	CSVPRSSGANVLTF
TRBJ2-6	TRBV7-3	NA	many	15	TGTGCCAGCAGCTTAACGCACTCTGGGGCCAACGTCCTGACTTTC	CASSLTHSGANVLTF
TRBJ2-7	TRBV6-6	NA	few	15	TGTGCCAGCAGTTACTCGACAGGGACTTTCTACGAGCAGTACTTC	CASSYSTGTFYEQYF
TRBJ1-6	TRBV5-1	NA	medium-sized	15	TGCGCCAGCAGGGGTGCCCAGGGAAGAGGGTCACCCCTCCACTTT	CASRGAQGRGSPLHF
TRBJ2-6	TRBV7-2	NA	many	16	TGTGCCAGCAGCTCCCCTACTGGGCTTGGGGCCAACGTCCTGACTTTC	CASSSPTGLGANVLTF
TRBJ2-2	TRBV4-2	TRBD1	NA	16	TGTGCCAGCAGCCAAGATGGGACAGGGCTTACCGGGGAGCTGTTTTTT	CASSQDGTGLTGELFF